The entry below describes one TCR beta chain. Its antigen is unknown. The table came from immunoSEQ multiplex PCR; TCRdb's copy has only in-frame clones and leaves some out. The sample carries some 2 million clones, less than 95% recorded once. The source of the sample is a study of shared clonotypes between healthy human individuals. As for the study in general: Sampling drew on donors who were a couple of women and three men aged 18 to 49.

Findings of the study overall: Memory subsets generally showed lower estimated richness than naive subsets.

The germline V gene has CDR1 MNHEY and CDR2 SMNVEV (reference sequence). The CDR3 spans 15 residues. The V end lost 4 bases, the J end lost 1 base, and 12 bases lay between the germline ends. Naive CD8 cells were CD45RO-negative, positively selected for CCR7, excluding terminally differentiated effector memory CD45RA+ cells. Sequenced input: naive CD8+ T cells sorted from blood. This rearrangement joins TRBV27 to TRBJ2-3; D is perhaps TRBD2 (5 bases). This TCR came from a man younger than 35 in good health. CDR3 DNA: TGTGCCAGCAGTTACGGGATAGCTGGCACAGATACGCAGTATTTT. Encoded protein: CASSYGIAGTDTQYF.